The 7 T cell receptor beta chains listed next were all sequenced from one sample in a study of blood T cell repertoires in COVID-19. TCRdb's copy holds only in-frame clones and misses some; the assay was immunoSEQ multiplex PCR. The sample includes hundreds of thousands of clones, about nine tenths of them seen just once. Sequenced: peripheral blood. The receptors shown here come from a woman between 65 and 79 years old with COVID-19, enrolled during active disease.

The V call is TRBV3-1 (or the pseudogene TRBV3-2), the J call TRBJ1-3, with 7 bases identical to TRBD1. The germline gives CDR1 LGHDT, CDR2 YNNKEL (reference sequence). This CDR3 contains 14 residues. V dropped 4 bases and J dropped 11; count of bases not matched to a gene: 11. For the CDR3, the DNA is TGTGCCAGCAGCCCGGGATGGAGGGGGCGATCCATATATTTT. Translated, it gives CASSPGWRGRSIYF.

The rearrangement links TRBV28 to TRBJ2-3, with 7 nucleotides matching TRBD1. The length of the CDR3 is 15 residues. V trimming: 10 bases; J trimming: 0 bases; junction bases outside the gene matches: 10. Germline V gives CDR1 MDHEN, CDR2 SYDVKM. CDR3 DNA sequence: TGTGCCACGACAGGGATGATGGTTAGCACAGATACGCAGTATTTT. It specifies CATTGMMVSTDTQYF.

The CDR3 nucleotides read TGCAGCGTTGAGGAGGGTGGTGCTGAAGCTTTCTTT. Protein product: CSVEEGGAEAFF. The gene calls are TRBV29-1 and TRBJ1-1; D gene unclear. In germline, CDR1 is SQVTM, CDR2 ANQGSEA. CDR3 length equals 12 residues. Trimming took off 3 bases at V and 6 bases at J, with 11 bases between the two ends.

V and J are TRBV9 and TRBJ1-6; 11 nucleotides match TRBD1. Germline-derived CDR1 and CDR2 are SGDLS and YYNGEE. CDR3 length equals 15 residues. Germline trimming cut 0 bases from V and 11 bases from J; bases unmatched to any gene: 4. The CDR3 loop is CASSVEGDRGAPLHF. CDR3 coding DNA: TGTGCCAGCAGCGTAGAAGGGGACAGGGGGGCACCCCTCCACTTT. Drawing the rest from reference TRBV9 and TRBJ1-6, the complete variable domain is DSGVTQTPKHLITATGQRVTLRCSPRSGDLSVYWYQQSLDQGLQFLIQYYNGEERAKGNILERFSAQQFPDLHSELNLSSLELGDSALYFCASSVEGDRGAPLHFGNGTRLTVT.

This clone was picked up one time. This chain links TRBV4-3 with TRBJ2-4, with 9 bases lining up with TRBD2. Germline trimming cut 0 bases from V and 8 bases from J; bases unmatched to any gene: 17. The germline CDR1 and CDR2 sequences are LGHNA and YSLEER. The CDR3 is 19 amino acids. The CDR3 sequence is CASSQEGILRGGHEYIQYF. The DNA of the CDR3 is TGCGCCAGCAGCCAAGAAGGAATATTGCGGGGGGGCCATGAATACATTCAGTACTTC.

This clone was observed a handful of times. The chain combines TRBV5-1 with TRBJ1-1; no reliable D call. The CDR3 runs to 14 residues. Germline values: CDR1 SGHRS, CDR2 YFSETQ. V lost 0 bases and J lost 1, with 7 bases in between. The CDR3 region is CASSLAGENTEAFF. CDR3 nucleotides: TGCGCCAGCAGCTTGGCCGGGGAGAACACTGAAGCTTTCTTT.

J is TRBJ2-7 and V is TRBV5-1, with 7 nucleotides matching TRBD1. V was clipped by 3 bases and J by 0 bases; unmatched bases: 6. Germline V gene data show CDR1 as SGHRS and CDR2 as YFSETQ. The CDR3 extends over 15 amino acids. The CDR3 reads CASSYAGGSSYEQYF. CDR3 nucleotide sequence: TGCGCCAGCAGCTATGCAGGGGGTTCCTCCTACGAGCAGTACTTC.